This TCR beta chain was obtained from a study of siplizumab effects on memory and regulatory T cells. V gave up 0 bases and J gave up 8 bases, with 16 bases separating them. Per the germline V gene, CDR1 is LGHNA and CDR2 is YNFKEQ. The length of the CDR3 is 15 residues. Worth noting for this clone: What it binds is not known.

Overall study findings and caveats: Controls had around 28% Treg-derived mappable alloreactive CD4+ clones on average, versus about 69% with siplizumab. Naive T cells apparently outstripped memory cells in diversity and seemed major alloresponse contributors. A significant reduction in alloreactive sequences traceable to unstimulated CD4+ memory cells was produced by siplizumab.

Only in-frame clones appear in the TCRdb table, and some are missing; sequencing was by immunoSEQ multiplex PCR. The table has under 95,000 clones, approximately 95% seen once. The rearrangement joins TRBV4-2 to TRBJ1-2; D uncertain. This clonotype was sampled from a human donor in good health. Sequenced: non-Treg CD4+ T cells sorted from blood. CDR3 region: CASSQEGRSSSGYTF. The CDR3 DNA is TGTGCCAGCAGCCAAGAGGGGAGGTCCTCCAGCGGCTACACCTTC.